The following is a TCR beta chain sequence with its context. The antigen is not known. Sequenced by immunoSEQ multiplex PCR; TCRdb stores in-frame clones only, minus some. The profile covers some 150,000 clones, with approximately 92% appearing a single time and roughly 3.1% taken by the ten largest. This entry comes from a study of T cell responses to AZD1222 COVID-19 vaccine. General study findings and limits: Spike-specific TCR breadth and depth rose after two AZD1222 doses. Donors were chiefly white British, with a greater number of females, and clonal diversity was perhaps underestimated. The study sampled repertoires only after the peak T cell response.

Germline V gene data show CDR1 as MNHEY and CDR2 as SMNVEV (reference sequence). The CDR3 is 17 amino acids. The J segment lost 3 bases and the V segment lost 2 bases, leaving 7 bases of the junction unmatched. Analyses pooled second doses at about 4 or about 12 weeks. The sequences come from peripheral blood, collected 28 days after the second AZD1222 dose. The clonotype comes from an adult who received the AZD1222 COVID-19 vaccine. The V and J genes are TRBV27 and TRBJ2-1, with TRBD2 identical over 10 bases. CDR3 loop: CASSLLGGTSVYNEQFF. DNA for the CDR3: TGTGCCAGCAGTTTACTAGGCGGGACTAGCGTCTACAATGAGCAGTTCTTC.